Listed below are T cell receptor beta chains from one sample, sequenced in a study of human T cells and chemical hapten exposure. From the RACE reads, TCRdb called clonotypes with MiXCR, one entry per CDR3 protein. The table records 150,000 to 200,000 distinct CDR3 sequences, about 14% of them present only once. The specimen comprised whole blood, sampled in connection with sensitization to the hapten diphenylcyclopropenone (DPC). These receptor sequences come from a woman in her 30s with alopecia areata. Some clones in this sample may be carry-over from other donors' samples. Both conserved end residues are part of each CDR3. The D gene is left open where the match is weak. Not all rows give a size; the values are once, few, many and, for expanded clones, a class.

>TRBJ2-5|NA|NA|TRBV3-1
CASSQGIAVETQYF
TGTGCCAGCAGCCAAGGGATAGCGGTAGAGACCCAGTACTTC
>TRBJ1-3|NA|NA|TRBV7-9
CASSHGTAGNTIYF
TGTGCCAGCAGCCACGGGACGGCCGGAAACACCATATATTTT
>TRBJ1-5|many|NA|TRBV6-2/TRBV6-3
CASSYSIVSGRLKRQPQHF
TGTGCCAGCAGTTACTCGATTGTATCGGGACGTCTCAAGCGGCAGCCCCAGCATTTT
>TRBJ2-7|NA|TRBD2|TRBV5-1
CASSLAAGVASYEQYF
TGCGCCAGCAGCTTGGCAGCGGGAGTCGCATCCTACGAGCAGTACTTC
>TRBJ1-2|few|NA|TRBV29-1
CSLRTGNYGYTF
TGCAGCCTACGCACTGGGAACTATGGCTACACCTTC
>TRBJ2-5|many|NA|TRBV6-1
CASSVKGGETQYF
TGTGCCAGCAGTGTGAAGGGAGGCGAGACCCAGTACTTC
>TRBJ2-7|few|NA|TRBV7-2
CASSPNRLSYEQYF
TGTGCCAGCAGCCCGAACAGGCTCTCCTACGAGCAGTACTTC
>TRBJ2-1|NA|NA|TRBV11-3
CASSSATGPMREQFF
TGTGCCAGCAGCTCTGCGACAGGCCCAATGCGGGAGCAGTTCTTC
>TRBJ2-5|NA|TRBD2|TRBV7-8
CASSLKRELPPGETQYF
TGTGCCAGCAGCTTAAAGCGGGAGCTCCCTCCTGGAGAGACCCAGTACTTC
>TRBJ2-3|few|TRBD2|TRBV9
CASSVSLAGEDTQYF
TGTGCCAGCAGCGTAAGTCTAGCGGGAGAAGATACGCAGTATTTT
>TRBJ2-3|NA|NA|TRBV11-1
CASSLGGPHETDTQYF
TGTGCCAGCAGCTTAGGGGGGCCTCACGAGACAGATACGCAGTATTTT
>TRBJ2-7|few|NA|TRBV2
CASSEEESEQYF
TGTGCCAGCAGTGAAGAGGAATCCGAGCAGTACTTC
>TRBJ1-2|many|NA|TRBV2
CASRAGPLYTF
TGTGCCAGCAGAGCCGGGCCCCTCTACACCTTC
>TRBJ1-2|NA|NA|TRBV14
CASSQDQFYGYTF
TGTGCCAGCAGCCAAGATCAATTCTATGGCTACACCTTC
>TRBJ2-1|NA|NA|TRBV20-1
CSARDASGAPYGFF
TGCAGTGCTAGAGACGCGTCAGGCGCTCCCTACGGGTTCTTC
>TRBJ2-1|few|NA|TRBV7-9
CASSSQRSSYNEQFF
TGTGCCAGCAGCTCTCAGCGGAGCTCCTACAATGAGCAGTTCTTC
>TRBJ1-3|NA|NA|TRBV18
CASSPRAHGQGTGNTIYF
TGTGCCAGCTCACCTCGGGCCCATGGGCAGGGAACTGGAAACACCATATATTTT
>TRBJ1-5|few|TRBD1|TRBV7-2
CASSRTGVSNQPQHF
TGTGCCAGCAGCCGGACAGGGGTTAGCAATCAGCCCCAGCATTTT
>TRBJ1-2|few|TRBD1|TRBV2
CASRVGTDYGYTF
TGTGCCAGCAGAGTCGGGACAGACTATGGCTACACCTTC
>TRBJ2-7|NA|TRBD2|TRBV12-3/TRBV12-4
CASSWSGTRGEQYF
TGTGCCAGCAGTTGGTCCGGGACTAGGGGCGAGCAGTACTTC
>TRBJ1-1|many|NA|TRBV20-1
CSAEVGLGTEAFF
TGCAGTGCTGAGGTCGGGTTAGGTACTGAAGCTTTCTTT
>TRBJ2-5|NA|NA|TRBV29-1
CSVEVLVQETQYF
TGCAGCGTTGAAGTTCTTGTCCAAGAGACCCAGTACTTC
>TRBJ2-1|few|TRBD1|TRBV5-1
CASSSTGGSYNEQFF
TGCGCCAGCAGCTCAACAGGGGGTTCCTACAATGAGCAGTTCTTC
>TRBJ2-6|few|NA|TRBV4-3
CASSQDLGTGANVLTF
TGCGCCAGCAGCCAAGATTTAGGGACAGGGGCCAACGTCCTGACTTTC
>TRBJ1-5|few|NA|TRBV6-6
CASSSSEGGQPQHF
TGTGCCAGCAGTTCCTCAGAGGGGGGACAGCCCCAGCATTTT
>TRBJ2-3|few|NA|TRBV7-9
CASSLGSGDTQYF
TGTGCCAGCAGCTTAGGAAGCGGTGATACGCAGTATTTT
>TRBJ2-3|few|NA|TRBV14
CASSQHHTDTQYF
TGTGCCAGCAGCCAGCACCACACAGATACGCAGTATTTT
>TRBJ2-5|many|TRBD2|TRBV28
CASSPPRLASQETQYF
TGTGCCAGCAGTCCCCCGAGACTAGCGTCCCAAGAGACCCAGTACTTC
>TRBJ1-1|NA|NA|TRBV27
CASGIQGHPGTEAFF
TGTGCCAGCGGTATACAGGGCCACCCCGGCACTGAAGCTTTCTTT
>TRBJ1-1|few|NA|TRBV14
CASSQEHLIRNTEAFF
TGTGCCAGCAGCCAAGAACATCTTATACGGAACACTGAAGCTTTCTTT
>TRBJ2-1|NA|TRBD2|TRBV6-5
CASSYMTSGGLNNEQFF
TGTGCCAGCAGTTACATGACTAGCGGGGGCCTCAACAATGAGCAGTTCTTC
>TRBJ2-3|many|TRBD2|TRBV7-9
CASSSLAGTDTQYF
TGTGCCAGCAGCTCACTAGCGGGCACAGATACGCAGTATTTT
>TRBJ2-1|NA|TRBD2|TRBV2
CASSAQGRRENEQFF
TGTGCCAGCAGCGCCCAGGGTCGGCGGGAGAATGAGCAGTTCTTC
>TRBJ2-2|many|NA|TRBV7-6
CASSYGRLNTGELFF
TGTGCCAGCAGCTATGGACGGCTCAACACCGGGGAGCTGTTTTTT
>TRBJ1-2|NA|NA|TRBV11-2
CASSGSTHGYTF
TGTGCCAGCAGCGGATCGACCCATGGCTACACCTTC
>TRBJ2-1|NA|TRBD2|TRBV9
CASSVAGLAGGLNEQFF
TGTGCCAGCAGCGTAGCAGGTTTAGCGGGCGGACTCAATGAGCAGTTCTTC
>TRBJ1-2|NA|NA|TRBV6-5
CASSSPGTNYGYTF
TGTGCCAGCAGTTCGCCGGGGACGAACTATGGCTACACCTTC
>TRBJ2-3|NA|NA|TRBV5-1
CASSPTGSDTQYF
TGCGCCAGCAGTCCCACAGGGTCAGATACGCAGTATTTT
>TRBJ2-7|NA|NA|TRBV5-1
CASSSQGPDEQYF
TGCGCCAGCAGCTCCCAAGGGCCCGACGAGCAGTACTTC
>TRBJ1-2|NA|NA|TRBV5-4
CASTTGNYGYTF
TGTGCCAGCACCACAGGGAACTATGGCTACACCTTC
>TRBJ2-7|few|TRBD1|TRBV20-1
CSVPLPGQMYF
TGCAGTGTACCACTACCGGGACAGATGTACTTC
>TRBJ2-4|few|NA|TRBV12-3/TRBV12-4
CASSSGGVDIQYF
TGTGCCAGCAGTTCTGGTGGGGTGGACATTCAGTACTTC
>TRBJ1-2|few|TRBD1|TRBV5-6
CASSLGQGATSLYGYTF
TGTGCCAGCAGCTTGGGACAGGGGGCCACGAGTCTCTATGGCTACACCTTC
>TRBJ1-1|few|NA|TRBV6-6
CASSLGRGYENTEAFF
TGTGCCAGCAGCCTAGGTCGGGGGTACGAAAACACTGAAGCTTTCTTT
>TRBJ2-3|few|NA|TRBV7-2
CASSFPREGGRRDTQYF
TGTGCCAGCAGCTTCCCGAGGGAGGGGGGGCGTAGAGATACGCAGTATTTT
>TRBJ1-6|NA|TRBD1|TRBV30
CAWGRQGADKNSPLHF
TGTGCCTGGGGAAGACAGGGGGCAGATAAAAATTCACCCCTCCACTTT
>TRBJ2-1|NA|NA|TRBV7-2
CASRPDTTLYNEQFF
TGTGCCAGCAGACCCGACACGACCCTTTACAATGAGCAGTTCTTC
>TRBJ2-6|NA|TRBD1|TRBV12-3/TRBV12-4
CASTPDRAGANVLTF
TGTGCCAGCACCCCCGACAGGGCTGGGGCCAACGTCCTGACTTTC
>TRBJ1-4|NA|NA|TRBV12-3/TRBV12-4
CASSLRLTETTNEKLFF
TGTGCCAGCAGTTTACGGCTAACTGAGACAACTAATGAAAAACTGTTTTTT
>TRBJ2-7|NA|TRBD2|TRBV3-1
CASAGTSSSEQYF
TGTGCCAGCGCCGGGACTAGCTCTTCCGAGCAGTACTTC
>TRBJ2-1|NA|TRBD1|TRBV19
CASSPDRSSYNEQFF
TGTGCCAGTAGTCCGGACAGGAGCTCCTACAATGAGCAGTTCTTC
>TRBJ1-1|NA|NA|TRBV7-6
CASSLGSSGANTEAFF
TGTGCCAGCAGCTTAGGATCTTCAGGAGCGAACACTGAAGCTTTCTTT
>TRBJ1-5|many|NA|TRBV19
CATSAVYNQPQHF
TGTGCCACCAGTGCGGTCTACAATCAGCCCCAGCATTTT
>TRBJ1-6|many|TRBD1|TRBV28
CASSSLGDRVNSPLHF
TGTGCCAGCAGTTCATTAGGGGACAGGGTTAACTCACCCCTCCACTTT
>TRBJ2-7|many|NA|TRBV12-3/TRBV12-4
CASSLAAAPGGYEQYF
TGTGCCAGCAGTTTAGCGGCAGCGCCCGGGGGATACGAGCAGTACTTC
>TRBJ1-2|NA|TRBD1|TRBV28
CVTGVNYGYTF
TGTGTCACAGGGGTTAACTATGGCTACACCTTC
>TRBJ1-6|NA|TRBD1|TRBV15
CATSTGQGDSPLHF
TGTGCCACCAGCACGGGACAGGGGGATTCACCCCTCCACTTT
>TRBJ1-4|NA|NA|TRBV20-1
CSATRGAANENLFF
TGCAGTGCTACGAGGGGCGCAGCTAATGAAAATCTGTTTTTT
>TRBJ1-6|few|NA|TRBV9
CASSTTPSDNSPLHF
TGTGCCAGCAGCACCACCCCCTCTGACAATTCACCCCTCCACTTT
>TRBJ2-7|few|TRBD2|TRBV12-5
CASARGGTTYEQYF
TGTGCTAGTGCGCGGGGGGGGACTACCTACGAGCAGTACTTC